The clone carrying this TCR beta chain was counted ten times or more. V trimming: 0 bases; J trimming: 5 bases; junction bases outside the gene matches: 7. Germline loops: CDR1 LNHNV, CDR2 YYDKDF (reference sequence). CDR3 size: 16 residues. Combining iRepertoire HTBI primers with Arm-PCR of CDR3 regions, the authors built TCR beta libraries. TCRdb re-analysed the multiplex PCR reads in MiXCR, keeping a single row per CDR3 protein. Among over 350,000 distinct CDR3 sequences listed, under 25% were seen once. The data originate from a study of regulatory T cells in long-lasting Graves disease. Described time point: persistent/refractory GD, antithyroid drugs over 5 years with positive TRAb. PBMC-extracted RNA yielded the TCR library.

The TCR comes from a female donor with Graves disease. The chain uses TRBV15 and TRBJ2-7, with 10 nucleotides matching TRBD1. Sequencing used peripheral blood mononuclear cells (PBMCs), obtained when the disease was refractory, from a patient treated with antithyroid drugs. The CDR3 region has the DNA TGTGCCACCAGCAGAGATCCGGGACAGGGGAGCGACGAGCAGTACTTC. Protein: CATSRDPGQGSDEQYF.